This T cell receptor beta chain originates from a study of T cells after yellow fever vaccination (dated by TCRdb to the late 2010s). With regard to the full study: The SMART-Seq v4 Ultra Low Input RNA kit was used to prepare libraries from fractions with low cell numbers. To track T-cell clones before and after primary and booster YFV17D yellow fever vaccination, bulk TCR alpha and beta repertoires were sequenced longitudinally. The cohort comprised two healthy male donors, one aged 18 to 29 and one aged 30 to 39 years. Bulk PBMC replicates and cell subsets were isolated from blood drawn at multiple timepoints before and after both primary and secondary immunization.

This clonotype occurred many times. It lacks a known antigen. Base qualities are not recorded, but no much larger clone differs from it by a single base. The research as a whole found: Because abundant contaminating clonotypes from the bulk population could be contained in FACS-sorted repertoires, computational filtering was required. Most clones expanded after primary vaccination (approximately 96% of CD4 and 70% to 90% of CD8) were re-detected after the booster, suggesting that broad memory maintenance occurred. A small share of clonotypes was detected in both CD4 and CD8 compartments, with the overlap likely arising from convergent recombination. Only a couple of donors were included in the study, so the extent to which the findings can be generalized is limited. The secondary T-cell response was weaker than the primary response but faster, peaking on day 5 instead of day 15.

These reads were obtained on an Illumina NovaSeq 6000. TCR cDNA was synthesized by 5'RACE template switching, through which a universal primer site and unique molecular identifiers were introduced. cDNA synthesis was primed from both the TCR alpha and TCR beta constant segments. Libraries were amplified in two PCR steps, with sample barcodes and sequencing adapters added in the second step. Sequencing of libraries was done on Illumina HiSeq 2500 (2x100 bp) or NovaSeq (2x150 bp). Turning to the authors' computational methods: MIGEC was used to demultiplex reads and collapse the reads into UMI consensus sequences, and MiXCR was used for V(D)J alignment. Vaccine-responding clonotypes were defined with edgeR using replicate PBMC samples, requiring FDR below 0.01 and a log2 fold change above 5 up to day 15. Bulk clonotypes were assigned CD4 or CD8 identity according to which sequenced CD4 or CD8 repertoire held them at higher abundance. In-frame beta chains were kept once TCRdb had trimmed the public reads at Q25 with fastp and called clones with MiXCR. CDR3 protein sequences are deduplicated, and each keeps its most common genes and DNA. The V and J calls reflect TCRdb's pipeline rather than the authors' work. In all, the sample holds 150,000 to 200,000 distinct CDR3 sequences, and more than 9.5% of those were seen once. The top ten clonotypes cover 35% to 40% of the sample.

What the treatment or condition label conveys for this sample: live attenuated yellow fever vaccine strain. A standard Ficoll-Paque protocol was used to isolate PBMCs from peripheral blood. Dynabeads CD4 and CD8 positive selection kits were used to isolate the CD4 and CD8 T-cell fractions. TriZol was used to extract RNA from bulk PBMCs, CD4 and CD8 fractions, and dextramer-positive and dextramer-negative fractions. V lost 1 base and J lost 4 bases; the stretch between them is 4 bases long. The cysteine opens and the phenylalanine closes a CDR3 of 13 amino acids. The only DNA kept is the CDR3, 39 bases in frame from the first base. CDR1 is given as SGHTA and CDR2 as FQGTGA, both from the germline V gene.

The input for sequencing was CD8+ T cells sorted from PBMCs, taken 15 days after the yellow fever booster vaccination. This TCR was recovered from a man younger than 35 who received the YFV17D yellow fever vaccine. This chain is built from TRBV7-3 and TRBJ2-2; the D gene is unclear. In nucleotides, the sequence is TGTGCCAGCAGCTTAAACCCCACCGGGGAGCTGTTTTTT. Its amino acids are CASSLNPTGELFF.